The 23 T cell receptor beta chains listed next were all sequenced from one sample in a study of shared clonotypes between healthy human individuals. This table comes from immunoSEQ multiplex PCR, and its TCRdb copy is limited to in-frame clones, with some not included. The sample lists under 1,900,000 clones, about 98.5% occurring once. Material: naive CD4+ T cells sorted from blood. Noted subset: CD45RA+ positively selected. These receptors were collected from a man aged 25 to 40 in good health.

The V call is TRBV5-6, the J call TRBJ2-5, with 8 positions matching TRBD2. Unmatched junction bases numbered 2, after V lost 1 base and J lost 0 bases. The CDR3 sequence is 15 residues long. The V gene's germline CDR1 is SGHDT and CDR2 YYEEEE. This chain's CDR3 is CASSLSGSYQETQYF. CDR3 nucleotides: TGTGCCAGCAGCTTGAGCGGGAGCTACCAAGAGACCCAGTACTTC.

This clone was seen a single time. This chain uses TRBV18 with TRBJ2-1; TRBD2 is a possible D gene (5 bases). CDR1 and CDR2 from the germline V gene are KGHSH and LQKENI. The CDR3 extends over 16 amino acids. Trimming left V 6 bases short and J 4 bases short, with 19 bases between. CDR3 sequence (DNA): TGTGCCAGCTCGGACCCCTTGGGCGGGCCATACAATGAGCAGTTCTTC. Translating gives CASSDPLGGPYNEQFF.

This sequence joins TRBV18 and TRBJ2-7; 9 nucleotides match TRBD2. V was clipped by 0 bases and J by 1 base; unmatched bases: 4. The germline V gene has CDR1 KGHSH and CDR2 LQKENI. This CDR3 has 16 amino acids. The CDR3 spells CASSPPSGSESYEQYF. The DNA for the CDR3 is TGTGCCAGCTCACCACCTAGCGGGAGTGAGTCCTACGAGCAGTACTTC.

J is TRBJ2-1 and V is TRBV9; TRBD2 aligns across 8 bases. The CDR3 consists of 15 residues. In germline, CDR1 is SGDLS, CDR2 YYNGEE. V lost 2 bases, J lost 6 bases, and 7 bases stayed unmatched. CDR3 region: CASSVSGTGFNEQFF. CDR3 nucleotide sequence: TGTGCCAGCAGCGTTAGCGGGACGGGCTTCAATGAGCAGTTCTTC.

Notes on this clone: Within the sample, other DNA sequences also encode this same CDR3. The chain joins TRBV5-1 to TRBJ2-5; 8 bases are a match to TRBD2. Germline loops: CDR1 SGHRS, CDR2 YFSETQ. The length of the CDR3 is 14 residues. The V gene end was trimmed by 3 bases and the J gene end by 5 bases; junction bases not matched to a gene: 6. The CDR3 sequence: CASSSGTSRETQYF. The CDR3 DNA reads TGCGCCAGCAGCTCAGGGACTAGTCGGGAGACCCAGTACTTC. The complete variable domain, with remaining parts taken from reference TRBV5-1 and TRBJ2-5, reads KAGVTQTPRYLIKTRGQQVTLSCSPISGHRSVSWYQQTPGQGLQFLFEYFSETQRNKGNFPGRFSGRQFSNSRSEMNVSTLELGDSALYLCASSSGTSRETQYFGPGTRLLVL.

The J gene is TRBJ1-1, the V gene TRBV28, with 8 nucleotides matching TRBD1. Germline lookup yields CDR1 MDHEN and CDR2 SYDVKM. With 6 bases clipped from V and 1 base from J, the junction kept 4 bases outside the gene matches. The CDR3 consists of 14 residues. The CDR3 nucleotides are TGTGCCAGCAGACAGGGACAGGCGAACACTGAAGCTTTCTTT. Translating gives CASRQGQANTEAFF.

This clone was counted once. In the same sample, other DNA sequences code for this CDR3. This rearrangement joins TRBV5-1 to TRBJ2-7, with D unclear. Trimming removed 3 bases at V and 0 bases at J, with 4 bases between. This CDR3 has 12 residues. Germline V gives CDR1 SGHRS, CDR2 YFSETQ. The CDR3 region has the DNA TGCGCCAGCAGCTCCGACTCCTACGAGCAGTACTTC. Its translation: CASSSDSYEQYF.

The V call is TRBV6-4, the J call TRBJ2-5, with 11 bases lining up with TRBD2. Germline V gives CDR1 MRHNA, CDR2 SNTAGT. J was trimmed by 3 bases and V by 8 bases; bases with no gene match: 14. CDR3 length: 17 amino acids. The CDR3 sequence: CASGILLAGEFKETQYF. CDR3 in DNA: TGTGCCAGCGGAATTTTACTAGCGGGAGAGTTCAAAGAGACCCAGTACTTC.

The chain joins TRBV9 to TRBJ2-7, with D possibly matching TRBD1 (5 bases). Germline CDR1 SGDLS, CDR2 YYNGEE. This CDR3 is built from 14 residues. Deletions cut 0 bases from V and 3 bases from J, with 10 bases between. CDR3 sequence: CASSVGWGFYEQYF. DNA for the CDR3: TGTGCCAGCAGCGTAGGGTGGGGCTTCTACGAGCAGTACTTC. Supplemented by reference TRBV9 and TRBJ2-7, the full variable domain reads DSGVTQTPKHLITATGQRVTLRCSPRSGDLSVYWYQQSLDQGLQFLIQYYNGEERAKGNILERFSAQQFPDLHSELNLSSLELGDSALYFCASSVGWGFYEQYFGPGTRLTVT.

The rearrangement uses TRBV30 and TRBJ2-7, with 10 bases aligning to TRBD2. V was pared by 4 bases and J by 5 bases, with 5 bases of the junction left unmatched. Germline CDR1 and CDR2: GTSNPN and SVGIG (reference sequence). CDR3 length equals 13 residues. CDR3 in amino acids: CAWNPSGSHEQYF. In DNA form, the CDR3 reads TGTGCCTGGAATCCTAGCGGGAGTCACGAGCAGTACTTC.

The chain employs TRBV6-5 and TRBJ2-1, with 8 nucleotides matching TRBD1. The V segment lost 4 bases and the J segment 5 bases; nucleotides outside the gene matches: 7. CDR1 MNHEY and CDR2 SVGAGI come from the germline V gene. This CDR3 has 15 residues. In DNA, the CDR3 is TGTGCCAGCAGTTCCGCCGGGACAGGCCACAATGAGCAGTTCTTC. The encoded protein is CASSSAGTGHNEQFF.

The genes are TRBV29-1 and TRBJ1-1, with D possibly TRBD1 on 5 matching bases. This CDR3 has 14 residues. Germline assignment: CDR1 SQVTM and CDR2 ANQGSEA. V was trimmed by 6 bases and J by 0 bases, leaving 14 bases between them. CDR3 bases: TGCAGCGTCGGCAGGGATAAATTGAACACTGAAGCTTTCTTT. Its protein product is CSVGRDKLNTEAFF.

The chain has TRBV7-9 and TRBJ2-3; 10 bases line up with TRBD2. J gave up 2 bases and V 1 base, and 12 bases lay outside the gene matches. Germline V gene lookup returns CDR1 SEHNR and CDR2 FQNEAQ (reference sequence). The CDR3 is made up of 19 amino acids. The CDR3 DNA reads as TGTGCCAGCAGCTTAGGGAGTCTAGCGGGAGTTCGGAACACAGATACGCAGTATTTT. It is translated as CASSLGSLAGVRNTDTQYF.

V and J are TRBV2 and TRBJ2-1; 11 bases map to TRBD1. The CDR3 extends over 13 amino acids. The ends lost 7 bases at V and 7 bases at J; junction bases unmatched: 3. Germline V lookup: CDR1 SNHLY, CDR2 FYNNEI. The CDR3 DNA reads TGTGCCAGCATCGGGACAGGGGGGAATGAGCAGTTCTTC. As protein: CASIGTGGNEQFF. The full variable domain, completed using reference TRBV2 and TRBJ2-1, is EPEVTQTPSHQVTQMGQEVILRCVPISNHLYFYWYRQILGQKVEFLVSFYNNEISEKSEIFDDQFSVERPDGSNFTLKIRSTKLEDSAMYFCASIGTGGNEQFFGPGTRLTVL.

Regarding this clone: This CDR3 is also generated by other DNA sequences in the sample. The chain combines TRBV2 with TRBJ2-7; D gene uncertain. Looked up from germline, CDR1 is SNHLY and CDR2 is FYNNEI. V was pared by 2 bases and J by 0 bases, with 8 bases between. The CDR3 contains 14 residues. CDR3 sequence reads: CASSERVSSYEQYF. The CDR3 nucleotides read TGTGCCAGCAGTGAAAGGGTAAGCTCCTACGAGCAGTACTTC. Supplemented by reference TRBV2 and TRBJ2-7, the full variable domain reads EPEVTQTPSHQVTQMGQEVILRCVPISNHLYFYWYRQILGQKVEFLVSFYNNEISEKSEIFDDQFSVERPDGSNFTLKIRSTKLEDSAMYFCASSERVSSYEQYFGPGTRLTVT.

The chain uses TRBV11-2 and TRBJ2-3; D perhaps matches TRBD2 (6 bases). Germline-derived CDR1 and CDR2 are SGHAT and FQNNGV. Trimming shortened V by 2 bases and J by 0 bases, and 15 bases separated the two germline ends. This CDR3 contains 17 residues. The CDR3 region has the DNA TGTGCCAGCAGCTTATTATCCGGCGGGACTAGCACAGATACGCAGTATTTT. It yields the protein CASSLLSGGTSTDTQYF.

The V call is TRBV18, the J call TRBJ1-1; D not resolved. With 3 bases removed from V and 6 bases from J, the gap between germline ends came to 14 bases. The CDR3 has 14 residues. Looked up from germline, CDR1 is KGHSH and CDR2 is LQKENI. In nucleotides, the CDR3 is TGTGCCAGCTCACCCAAGGACGGCGGTTCTGAAGCTTTCTTT. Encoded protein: CASSPKDGGSEAFF.

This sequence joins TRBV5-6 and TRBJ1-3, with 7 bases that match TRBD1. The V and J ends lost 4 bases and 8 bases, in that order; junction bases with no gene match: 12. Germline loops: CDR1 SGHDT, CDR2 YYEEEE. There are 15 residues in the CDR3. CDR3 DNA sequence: TGTGCCAGCAGCCTACGACTTGGGCAGGGGGACACCATATATTTT. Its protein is CASSLRLGQGDTIYF.

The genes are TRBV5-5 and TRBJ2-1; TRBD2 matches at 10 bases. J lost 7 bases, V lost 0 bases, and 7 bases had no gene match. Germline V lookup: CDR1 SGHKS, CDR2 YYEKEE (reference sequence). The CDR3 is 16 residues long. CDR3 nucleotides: TGTGCCAGCAGCTTGGCCGCTAGCGGGAGTTCTAATGAGCAGTTCTTC. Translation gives CASSLAASGSSNEQFF.

CDR3 sequence reads: CATSKGISGNTIYF. In DNA form, the CDR3 reads TGTGCCACCAGCAAAGGGATTTCTGGAAACACCATATATTTT. V is TRBV15 and J is TRBJ1-3; D uncertain. Germline V gene lookup returns CDR1 LNHNV and CDR2 YYDKDF (reference sequence). The CDR3 spans 14 residues. Trimming took off 4 bases at V and 1 base at J, with 8 bases between the two ends.

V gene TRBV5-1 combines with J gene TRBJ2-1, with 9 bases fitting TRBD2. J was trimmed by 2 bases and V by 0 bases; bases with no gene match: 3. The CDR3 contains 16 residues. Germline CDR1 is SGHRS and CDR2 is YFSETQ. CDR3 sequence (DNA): TGCGCCAGCAGCTTGGGCGGACTAGCGACCTACAATGAGCAGTTCTTC. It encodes CASSLGGLATYNEQFF.

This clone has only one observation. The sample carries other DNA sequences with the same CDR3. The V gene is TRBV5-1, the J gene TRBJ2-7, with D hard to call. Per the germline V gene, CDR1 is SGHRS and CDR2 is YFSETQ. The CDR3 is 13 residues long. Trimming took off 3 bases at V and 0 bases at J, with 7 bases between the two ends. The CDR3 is CASSYDSSYEQYF. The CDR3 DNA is TGCGCCAGCAGCTATGACTCCTCCTACGAGCAGTACTTC.

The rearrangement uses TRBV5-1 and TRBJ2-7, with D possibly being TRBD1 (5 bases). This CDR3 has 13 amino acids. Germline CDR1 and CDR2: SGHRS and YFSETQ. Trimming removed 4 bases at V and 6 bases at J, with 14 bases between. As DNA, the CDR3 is TGCGCCAGCAGCCCTCTTTGGCAGGGCGAGCAGTACTTC. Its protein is CASSPLWQGEQYF.